The 23 T cell receptor beta chains presented below share a single source sample, sequenced in a study of response to subunit inactivated influenza vaccine. From the RT-PCR reads, TCRdb called clonotypes with MiXCR, one entry per CDR3 protein. In the table there are roughly 650,000 distinct CDR3 sequences, 15% to 18% of which are singletons. Sequencing was performed on PBMCs from blood, taken 11 to 12 days after vaccination. The source of these receptors is a man between 45 and 60 years old who received an inactivated influenza vaccine.

The gene calls are TRBV9 and TRBJ2-1; 9 bases are shared with TRBD1. Unmatched junction bases numbered 10, after V lost 7 bases and J lost 5 bases. Germline CDR1 is SGDLS and CDR2 is YYNGEE. The CDR3 has 15 amino acids. The CDR3 loop reads CASGDPGQGDNEQFF. The CDR3 DNA reads as TGTGCCAGCGGGGACCCGGGACAGGGTGACAATGAGCAGTTCTTC.

The chain employs TRBV12-3 or TRBV12-4 and TRBJ2-5, with no clear D. Trimming stripped 6 bases from V and 3 bases from J, with 14 bases between. There are 14 residues in the CDR3. In DNA, the CDR3 is TGTGCCAGCAGCTTTGAACCAGTTGAAGAGACCCAGTACTTC. Amino acids: CASSFEPVEETQYF.

The chain links TRBV20-1 to TRBJ2-3; 12 bases align to TRBD2. Germline CDR1 is DFQATT and CDR2 is SNEGSKA (reference sequence). The CDR3 has 15 residues. The V segment lost 3 bases and the J segment 3 bases; nucleotides outside the gene matches: 4. The CDR3 protein is CSARTSGSPTDTQYF. The CDR3 DNA sequence: TGCAGTGCTAGGACTAGCGGGAGTCCGACAGATACGCAGTATTTT.

This clonotype was detected only a few times. The chain couples TRBV12-3 or TRBV12-4 to TRBJ1-1; 9 bases are shared with TRBD1. The CDR3 length is 14 residues. Unmatched junction bases numbered 6, after V lost 7 bases and J lost 3 bases. The chain's CDR3 is CASNPDRGDTEAFF. DNA for the CDR3: TGTGCCAGCAACCCAGACAGGGGGGACACTGAAGCTTTCTTT.

In its sample, this clonotype was seen a few times. The V and J genes are TRBV7-2 and TRBJ2-7; TRBD2 might be the D (5 bases). The length of the CDR3 is 15 residues. The V and J ends lost 2 bases and 0 bases respectively, with 11 bases between them. Germline CDR1 and CDR2: SGHTA and FQGNSA. The DNA for the CDR3 is TGTGCCAGCAGCTTATGGGTGGGGAGCTCCTACGAGCAGTACTTC. Its protein product is CASSLWVGSSYEQYF.

The chain links TRBV10-1 to TRBJ2-5; 10 positions match TRBD1. This CDR3 contains 16 residues. Losses at the gene ends were 3 bases for V and 2 bases for J; bases not matched to a gene: 6. Germline CDR1 reads WNHNN; CDR2 reads SYGVQD (reference sequence). CDR3 residues: CASSEGQGGLQETQYF. The CDR3 region has the DNA TGCGCCAGCAGTGAAGGACAGGGGGGACTTCAAGAGACCCAGTACTTC.

This clonotype was detected only a few times. The chain employs TRBV9 and TRBJ2-7; the match to TRBD2 covers 11 bases. V gave up 3 bases and J gave up 5 bases; unmatched junction bases: 10. The CDR3 is 16 residues long. Germline V lookup: CDR1 SGDLS, CDR2 YYNGEE. This chain's CDR3 is CASSAGLAGGIHEQYF. CDR3 sequence (DNA): TGTGCCAGCAGCGCCGGCCTAGCGGGAGGAATCCACGAGCAGTACTTC.

The CDR3 is CASSQDQTGVTAFF. CDR3 sequence (DNA): TGCGCCAGCAGCCAAGATCAGACAGGAGTCACGGCTTTCTTT. The J gene is TRBJ1-1, the V gene TRBV4-3; a possible D gene is TRBD1 (6 bases). With 0 bases removed from V and 11 bases from J, the gap between germline ends came to 16 bases. Germline assignment: CDR1 LGHNA and CDR2 YSLEER. CDR3 length: 14 residues.

In its sample, this clonotype was seen many times. The J gene is TRBJ1-2, the V gene TRBV12-3 or TRBV12-4; D unresolved. There are 13 residues in the CDR3. Trimming pared 5 bases from V and 4 bases from J, leaving 11 bases between. The chain's CDR3 is CASSVPGGYGYTF. As DNA, the CDR3 is TGTGCCAGCAGTGTACCGGGAGGCTATGGCTACACCTTC.

This clonotype has just a few counts. The V call is TRBV7-8, the J call TRBJ2-7, with TRBD2 matching over 14 bases. The germline gives CDR1 SGHVS, CDR2 FQNEAQ. This CDR3 spans 16 amino acids. The V gene end was trimmed by 6 bases and the J gene end by 3 bases; junction bases not matched to a gene: 7. The CDR3 region is CASRAGTSGSGYEQYF. CDR3 nucleotide sequence: TGTGCCAGCAGGGCCGGGACTAGCGGGAGTGGCTACGAGCAGTACTTC.

The chain carries TRBV7-9 and TRBJ2-3; D is uncertain. Trimming removed 3 bases from V and 2 bases from J, with 6 bases in between. The germline CDR1 and CDR2 sequences are SEHNR and FQNEAQ (reference sequence). The CDR3 contains 13 residues. For the CDR3, the DNA is TGTGCCAGCAGCTTCGGCCTCACAGATACGCAGTATTTT. Its protein product is CASSFGLTDTQYF.

This clonotype has just a few counts. V usage is TRBV7-9 and J usage is TRBJ2-3; D is unresolved. This CDR3 is 14 amino acids long. Trimming removed 5 bases from V and 0 bases from J, with 9 bases in between. Germline V CDR1 and CDR2: SEHNR, FQNEAQ (reference sequence). CDR3 in amino acids: CASSPSSSTDTQYF. DNA of the CDR3: TGTGCCAGCAGCCCCTCTTCTAGCACAGATACGCAGTATTTT.

In this sample, this clonotype turned up a few times. V usage is TRBV11-3 and J usage is TRBJ2-2, with a weak D call TRBD1 (6 bases). Trimming removed 1 base from V and 4 bases from J, with 13 bases in between. The germline V gene has CDR1 SGHNT and CDR2 YENEEA. The CDR3 loop spans 16 amino acids. Here the CDR3 DNA reads TGTGCCAGCAGCTTAGGGTCAGGGGCCGGCACCGGGGAGCTGTTTTTT. This encodes CASSLGSGAGTGELFF.

This clonotype was seen a handful of times. This chain links TRBV4-1 with TRBJ1-3, with 7 bases identical to TRBD1. The CDR3 contains 15 residues. The germline V gene has CDR1 MGHRA and CDR2 YSYEKL. Trimming cost V 2 bases and J 9 bases; bases outside gene matches: 10. CDR3 protein: CASSQRGPPGGTIYF. The DNA of the CDR3 is TGCGCCAGCAGCCAAAGGGGGCCACCCGGGGGCACCATATATTTT.

On this clonotype: Mismatch with germline at one junction end may stem from a read error. The rearrangement uses TRBV5-5 and TRBJ1-5, with D possibly TRBD1 on 5 matching bases. This CDR3 contains 15 residues. CDR1 and CDR2 from the germline V gene are SGHKS and YYEKEE (reference sequence). This CDR3 is CASSIEGTISQPQHF. DNA for the CDR3: TGTGCTAGCAGCATCGAGGGGACCATTAGCCAGCCCCAGCATTTT.

This clonotype has only a few counts. The chain carries TRBV6-2 or TRBV6-3 and TRBJ2-1, with TRBD1 identical over 10 bases. V was clipped by 2 bases and J by 9 bases; unmatched bases: 7. The CDR3 length is 15 residues. Per germline, CDR1 MNHEY and CDR2 SVGEGT. CDR3 in DNA: TGTGCCAGCAGTTACCTTAGACAGGGGGCGGGTGAGCAGTTCTTC. It codes for CASSYLRQGAGEQFF.

In this sample, this clonotype turned up many times. This chain links TRBV12-3 or TRBV12-4 with TRBJ2-5; 11 bases line up with TRBD2. The CDR3 sequence is 16 residues long. J gave up 0 bases and V 6 bases, and 6 bases lay outside the gene matches. The CDR3 nucleotides are TGTGCCAGCAGCCAACGGACTAGCGGGTACCAAGAGACCCAGTACTTC. Its protein is CASSQRTSGYQETQYF.

This clonotype appeared a single time. The V gene is TRBV20-1, the J gene TRBJ2-7; 11 positions match TRBD1. After removal of 4 bases from V and 6 bases from J, the junction contained 14 bases not matched to a gene. The CDR3 is made up of 16 amino acids. The germline CDR1 and CDR2 sequences are DFQATT and SNEGSKA (reference sequence). The CDR3 loop reads CSANPETRDRGIEQYF. The CDR3 DNA reads TGCAGTGCTAACCCCGAAACCCGGGACAGGGGGATCGAGCAGTACTTC.

This sequence joins TRBV20-1 and TRBJ2-5; 10 bases are a match to TRBD2. The CDR3 is 16 residues long. V shed 2 bases, J shed 2 bases, and the junction held 8 bases outside the gene matches. CDR1 DFQATT and CDR2 SNEGSKA come from the germline V gene (reference sequence). Here the CDR3 reads CSARPRLAGPQETQYF. The CDR3, as DNA: TGCAGTGCTAGACCACGACTAGCGGGCCCTCAAGAGACCCAGTACTTC.

This clonotype has only a few counts. The V and J genes are TRBV29-1 and TRBJ1-2; no reliable D call. The CDR3 consists of 10 residues. Trimming left V 8 bases short and J 8 bases short, with 12 bases between. From germline, CDR1 is SQVTM and CDR2 ANQGSEA. CDR3 sequence: CSIRESGYTF. The CDR3 coding sequence is TGCAGCATCCGGGAGTCCGGCTACACCTTC. Combining the CDR3 with reference TRBV29-1 and TRBJ1-2 gives the whole variable domain SAVISQKPSRDICQRGTSLTIQCQVDSQVTMMFWYRQQPGQSLTLIATANQGSEATYESGFVIDKFPISRPNLTFSTLTVSNMSPEDSSIYLCSIRESGYTFGSGTRLTVV.

This clonotype was counted a few times. The V gene is TRBV9, the J gene TRBJ2-7; D unclear. This CDR3 region has 14 residues. The ends were cut back, 2 bases at V and 0 bases at J, with 9 bases in the middle. The V gene's germline CDR1 is SGDLS and CDR2 YYNGEE. The CDR3 spells CASSVNLRSYEQYF. For the CDR3, the DNA is TGTGCCAGCAGCGTGAACCTACGCTCCTACGAGCAGTACTTC. The whole variable domain, remainder taken from reference TRBV9 and TRBJ2-7, is DSGVTQTPKHLITATGQRVTLRCSPRSGDLSVYWYQQSLDQGLQFLIQYYNGEERAKGNILERFSAQQFPDLHSELNLSSLELGDSALYFCASSVNLRSYEQYFGPGTRLTVT.

This clonotype appeared a few times. Its ends do not fully match the called genes, so a read error is possible. Here the CDR3 reads CASSPLSGKSYEQYF. The CDR3 coding sequence is TGTGCCAGCTCGCCACTTAGCGGGAAATCCTACGAGCAGTACTTC. The chain has TRBV18 and TRBJ2-7, with 8 bases that match TRBD2. CDR3 size: 15 residues. The germline V gene has CDR1 KGHSH and CDR2 LQKENI.

This clonotype was seen a handful of times. The V gene is TRBV28, the J gene TRBJ2-5; D call uncertain. Germline values: CDR1 MDHEN, CDR2 SYDVKM. The CDR3 runs to 15 residues. V lost 6 bases, J lost 1 base, and 15 bases lay in between. The CDR3 spells CASSQPVSVQETQYF. The CDR3 DNA follows: TGTGCCAGCAGCCAACCCGTCTCGGTCCAAGAGACCCAGTACTTC.